The T cell receptor beta chain described here comes from a study of metastatic and nonmetastatic thyroid tumors. About the study: The comparison covered peripheral blood and tumor or nodule tissue in malignant and benign thyroid patients.

This clone was seen repeatedly, ten times or more. Its ends do not fully match the called genes, so a read error is possible. In the authors' methods: The authors used CDR3 differences across clinicopathological groups to build a distant-metastasis classifier for papillary thyroid cancer. MiXCR reprocessed the PCR reads for TCRdb. The V and J calls come from TCRdb's annotation, not from the publication. This sample has approximately 50,000 clones; 20% occur once, and the top ten carry 4% to 5%. The CDR3 is made up of 12 amino acids. Germline lookup yields CDR1 SGHAT and CDR2 FQNNGV. Not a single patient had been given any form of treatment at any point before undergoing thyroid surgery.

This sequence originates from a female donor with papillary thyroid cancer or a benign thyroid nodule (not recorded which). Some clones in this sample may be carry-over from other donors' samples. The rearrangement uses TRBV11-2 and TRBJ1-2; D perhaps matches TRBD1 (6 bases). Sequenced input: blood. DNA for the CDR3: TGTGCCAGCAGCTCCCAAGGACAGCACTTCGCCTTC. This codes for CASSSQGQHFAF.